The sequence of this T cell receptor (beta chain) was determined in a study of CD8 T cells in ankylosing spondylitis. Findings and caveats of the study: It was reported that disease-linked clones were significantly enriched in matched ankylosing spondylitis synovial fluid. As for the disease-linked clones, they showed a CD8+ phenotype and occurred at relatively low frequencies in peripheral blood. Ankylosing spondylitis blood seemed to carry a telltale TCR beta motif made of under ten highly homologous variants.

Quantitative 5'-RACE with molecular barcodes was used to make the TCR beta libraries. TCRdb reanalysed the 5' RACE reads using MiXCR and keeps one entry per CDR3 protein. Among about 39,000 distinct CDR3 sequences listed, over 3.5% were seen once. This clonotype was counted ten times or more. Its antigen remains unidentified. The clonotype was recovered from a female donor with ankylosing spondylitis or in good health (not recorded which). The specimen was blood, either unsorted or a sorted T cell fraction (not recorded which).

CDR3 nucleotide sequence: TGTGCCAGCACCGCCGACCCAAGCGGGGAGCAGTACTTC. Translating it yields CASTADPSGEQYF. The V call is TRBV9, the J call TRBJ2-7; tentative D call: TRBD2 (6 bases). CDR1 and CDR2 (germline): SGDLS, YYNGEE. The CDR3 has 13 amino acids. V was cut by 6 bases and J by 7 bases, with 17 bases left in between. Using reference TRBV9 and TRBJ2-7 for the parts outside the CDR3, the full variable domain is DSGVTQTPKHLITATGQRVTLRCSPRSGDLSVYWYQQSLDQGLQFLIQYYNGEERAKGNILERFSAQQFPDLHSELNLSSLELGDSALYFCASTADPSGEQYFGPGTRLTVT.